This T cell receptor (beta chain) emerged from a study of cytomegalovirus exposure and HLA in healthy donors. General study findings and limits: Sequencing likely produced, as an artifact, a cluster of highly shared sequence variants.

The study ran its PCR with 60 Vbeta and 13 Jbeta primers. Assay: immunoSEQ multiplex PCR; the TCRdb copy retains only in-frame clones and omits some. Of more than 90,000 clones listed, around three quarters are singletons. Healthy bone marrow donors made up the donor group. Unrecorded immune exposures were likely, despite nominal health at sampling. Trimming removed 1 base at V and 1 base at J, with 6 bases between. CDR1 is SGHTA, CDR2 FQGNSA, per germline. This CDR3 region has 14 residues. Points on this clone: Its antigen is as yet unknown.

Sequencing was performed on PBMCs. The receptor was isolated from a man between 25 and 39 years old in good health and CMV-seropositive. This chain connects TRBV7-2 to TRBJ2-3; no reliable D call. The CDR3 DNA is TGTGCCAGCAGCTTAGAAGCCGGCACAGATACGCAGTATTTT. It encodes CASSLEAGTDTQYF.